This T cell receptor beta chain was documented in a study of cytomegalovirus exposure and HLA in healthy donors. V gave up 0 bases and J gave up 6 bases; unmatched junction bases: 8. The V gene's germline CDR1 is LNHDA and CDR2 SQIVND (reference sequence). The CDR3 totals 16 residues. PCR primers comprised 60 Vbeta and 13 Jbeta primers. Data came from immunoSEQ multiplex PCR; TCRdb stores just in-frame clones and leaves some out. Of 90,000 to 120,000 clones listed, less than 80% are singletons. The chain joins TRBV19 to TRBJ1-1; TRBD1 aligns across 9 bases. The clonotype comes from a man aged 25-45 years in good health and CMV-seropositive. Material: PBMCs. CDR3 residues: CASSIDRTGAPPEAFF. CDR3 nucleotide sequence: TGTGCCAGTAGTATAGATAGGACAGGGGCCCCTCCTGAAGCTTTCTTT.